The sample holds many counts of the clone carrying this T cell receptor beta chain. The investigators amplified TCR beta CDR3 regions from RNA transcripts. In the first-round RT-PCR of the TCR CDR3, the HTBI primer set was used. TCRdb fed the multiplex PCR reads into MiXCR, producing one record per CDR3 protein. The sample lists 300,000 to 450,000 distinct CDR3 sequences; roughly an eighth were seen once. This sample was taken from a study of T cells in Graves' hyperthyroidism and ophthalmopathy. This CDR3 spans 16 amino acids. V was trimmed by 5 bases and J by 0 bases, leaving 15 bases between them. CDR1 and CDR2 from the germline V gene are MDHEN and SYDVKM.

The receptor was derived from a woman aged 18-29 years with Graves' hyperthyroidism. The chain recombines TRBV28 with TRBJ2-3, with D tentatively TRBD2 (6 bases). The sequenced sample consisted of blood. This CDR3 is CASSQGTLSSTDTQYF. The CDR3 DNA follows: TGTGCCAGCAGTCAAGGGACTTTATCCAGCACAGATACGCAGTATTTT.